One sample yielded the 28 T cell receptor beta chains listed below, sequenced in a study of T cell changes during pregnancy in multiple sclerosis. Clones were sequenced by immunoSEQ multiplex PCR, and TCRdb holds only the in-frame ones, with some missing. The top ten clones hold roughly 1% of a sample with about 44,000 clones, 96% of them seen once. The sequences come from peripheral blood, collected in the second trimester of pregnancy. The origin of the receptors is a female donor with multiple sclerosis, enrolled in a pregnancy study.

The genes are TRBV29-1 and TRBJ2-1, with 7 bases matching TRBD1. The V gene end was trimmed by 8 bases and the J gene end by 11 bases; junction bases not matched to a gene: 9. Germline assignment: CDR1 SQVTM and CDR2 ANQGSEA. This CDR3 has 11 residues. CDR3 nucleotides: TGCAGCCTCGGACAGGCGAGGCAGCAGTTCTTC. Translation gives CSLGQARQQFF.

The chain employs TRBV27 and TRBJ2-1; 7 positions agree with TRBD1. V was clipped by 6 bases and J by 6 bases; unmatched bases: 17. CDR1 is MNHEY and CDR2 is SMNVEV in the germline V gene (reference sequence). The CDR3 spans 17 residues. CDR3 sequence (DNA): TGTGCCAGCAGGAGCACACTGGGACAGACAGCCTCCAATGAGCAGTTCTTC. Amino acids: CASRSTLGQTASNEQFF.

V is TRBV27 and J is TRBJ2-1, with 7 bases aligning to TRBD1. Germline CDR1 MNHEY, CDR2 SMNVEV (reference sequence). The junction had 15 bases not matched to a gene; V was cut back by 2 bases and J by 2 bases. CDR3 length equals 19 residues. CDR3 sequence reads: CASSLGVGQQGIAYNEQFF. The CDR3 DNA reads TGTGCCAGCAGTTTAGGTGTCGGCCAACAGGGGATCGCCTACAATGAGCAGTTCTTC.

The chain is built from TRBV9 and TRBJ2-5, with D maybe TRBD2 (7 bases). This CDR3 comprises 15 residues. The V gene's germline CDR1 is SGDLS and CDR2 YYNGEE. V was shortened by 5 bases and J by 2 bases, with 16 bases between the two germline ends. CDR3: CASSEGEGPQETQYF. For the CDR3, the DNA is TGTGCCAGCAGTGAGGGGGAGGGGCCACAAGAGACCCAGTACTTC.

The rearrangement uses TRBV27 and TRBJ2-3; D is unresolved. The CDR3 totals 13 residues. The V end lost 3 bases, the J end lost 1 base, and 5 bases lay between the germline ends. Germline CDR1 is MNHEY and CDR2 is SMNVEV (reference sequence). DNA of the CDR3: TGTGCCAGCAGTTTGGCCCGCACAGATACGCAGTATTTT. As protein: CASSLARTDTQYF.

This chain connects TRBV19 to TRBJ2-7, with 9 bases matching TRBD1. Germline trimming cut 5 bases from V and 3 bases from J; bases unmatched to any gene: 5. Germline loops: CDR1 LNHDA, CDR2 SQIVND (reference sequence). This CDR3 has 14 residues. The CDR3: CASSGRTGVYEQYF. The CDR3 nucleotides read TGTGCCAGTAGTGGAAGGACAGGGGTCTACGAGCAGTACTTC.

The chain links TRBV7-2 to TRBJ2-7; the match to TRBD1 covers 9 bases. Trimming cost V 3 bases and J 2 bases; bases outside gene matches: 2. CDR3 length equals 14 residues. Per germline, CDR1 SGHTA and CDR2 FQGNSA. The CDR3, as DNA: TGTGCCAGCAGCTTTGGGACAGGGACCTACGAGCAGTACTTC. Translation: CASSFGTGTYEQYF.

This CDR3 reads CASSIGGQPYQPQHF. The CDR3 DNA is TGTGCCAGTAGTATTGGGGGCCAACCGTATCAGCCCCAGCATTTT. The chain links TRBV19 to TRBJ1-5; tentative D call: TRBD1 (6 bases). The CDR3 covers 15 residues. The germline V gene encodes CDR1 LNHDA and CDR2 SQIVND (reference sequence). The V end was cut by 3 bases, the J end by 5 bases, with 14 bases between. Combining the CDR3 with reference TRBV19 and TRBJ1-5 gives the whole variable domain DGGITQSPKYLFRKEGQNVTLSCEQNLNHDAMYWYRQDPGQGLRLIYYSQIVNDFQKGDIAEGYSVSREKKESFPLTVTSAQKNPTAFYLCASSIGGQPYQPQHFGDGTRLSIL.

The genes are TRBV4-2 and TRBJ2-1; 16 positions agree with TRBD2. The CDR3 spans 18 residues. Germline V gene data show CDR1 as LGHNA and CDR2 as YNFKEQ. J was trimmed by 8 bases and V by 2 bases; bases with no gene match: 9. The CDR3 loop is CASSQQGTSGGGTDEQFF. CDR3 sequence (DNA): TGTGCCAGCAGCCAACAGGGGACTAGCGGGGGGGGTACCGATGAGCAGTTCTTC.

The chain combines TRBV19 with TRBJ2-5, with 12 nucleotides matching TRBD2. CDR3 length equals 16 residues. The ends lost 1 base at V and 4 bases at J; junction bases unmatched: 4. Germline lookup yields CDR1 LNHDA and CDR2 SQIVND (reference sequence). In DNA, the CDR3 is TGTGCCAGTAGTATAGGGTCGGGACTAGCGGGAGAGACCCAGTACTTC. This encodes CASSIGSGLAGETQYF.

The chain uses TRBV6-5 and TRBJ1-2, with a possible D match to TRBD1 (5 bases). CDR3 length: 15 amino acids. In germline, CDR1 is MNHEY, CDR2 SVGAGI. V lost 4 bases and J 2 bases, leaving 14 bases between the germline ends. CDR3: CASSSPQTGNYGYTF. The CDR3 coding sequence is TGTGCCAGCAGTTCACCCCAAACAGGCAACTATGGCTACACCTTC.

The rearrangement joins TRBV2 to TRBJ1-1; no firm D call. V lost 6 bases to trimming and J lost 1 base, with 9 bases between them. Per germline, CDR1 SNHLY and CDR2 FYNNEI. There are 13 residues in the CDR3. The CDR3 DNA sequence: TGTGCCAGCAGATCCTCCCGGAACACTGAAGCTTTCTTT. Protein: CASRSSRNTEAFF.

This chain joins TRBV7-6 and TRBJ2-1; 7 positions agree with TRBD1. This CDR3 spans 15 amino acids. The V and J ends lost 5 bases and 1 base, in that order; junction bases with no gene match: 5. The germline gives CDR1 SGHVS, CDR2 FNYEAQ. CDR3: CASSQTGQSYNEQFF. The CDR3 DNA is TGTGCCAGCAGCCAGACAGGGCAATCCTACAATGAGCAGTTCTTC.

J is TRBJ2-3 and V is TRBV6-4, with TRBD2 matching over 7 bases. The ends lost 8 bases at V and 6 bases at J; junction bases unmatched: 11. This CDR3 region has 14 residues. Germline V gene sequence: CDR1 MRHNA, CDR2 SNTAGT. CDR3 DNA: TGTGCCAGCTCTCTGGCGGGAGAAACGGATACGCAGTATTTT. Its protein product is CASSLAGETDTQYF.

In its sample, this clone was seen once. V and J are TRBV7-9 and TRBJ2-1, with D tentatively TRBD2 (6 bases). The CDR3 length is 15 residues. The germline V gene has CDR1 SEHNR and CDR2 FQNEAQ (reference sequence). V was shortened by 0 bases and J by 10 bases, with 16 bases between the two germline ends. CDR3 bases: TGTGCCAGCAGCTTAGCGCAGGGACTTCCTATGGAGCAGTTCTTC. Amino acids: CASSLAQGLPMEQFF. Full variable domain (remainder filled in from reference TRBV7-9 and TRBJ2-1): DTGVSQNPRHKITKRGQNVTFRCDPISEHNRLYWYRQTLGQGPEFLTYFQNEAQLEKSRLLSDRFSAERPKGSFSTLEIQRTEQGDSAMYLCASSLAQGLPMEQFFGPGTRLTVL.

This rearrangement joins TRBV19 to TRBJ2-7; D gene uncertain. V lost 1 base and J 2 bases, leaving 9 bases between the germline ends. The germline gives CDR1 LNHDA, CDR2 SQIVND (reference sequence). The CDR3 covers 14 residues. CDR3 in amino acids: CASSIGELPYEQYF. In DNA, the CDR3 is TGTGCCAGTAGTATAGGAGAGCTACCCTACGAGCAGTACTTC.

This chain joins TRBV11-2 and TRBJ1-1; D is unclear. V was pared by 1 base and J by 2 bases, with 11 bases between. CDR1 is SGHAT and CDR2 is FQNNGV in the germline V gene. CDR3 length: 15 amino acids. This CDR3 reads CASSLVRGRNTEAFF. CDR3 bases: TGTGCCAGCAGCTTAGTACGAGGGCGTAACACTGAAGCTTTCTTT.

The CDR3 DNA follows: TGTGCCAGCAGCTTAAGACCGGGACAGGGGAACTATGGCTACACCTTC. Translation: CASSLRPGQGNYGYTF. The chain employs TRBV7-2 and TRBJ1-2, with 10 bases aligning to TRBD1. Unmatched junction bases numbered 5, after V lost 2 bases and J lost 2 bases. Looked up from germline, CDR1 is SGHTA and CDR2 is FQGNSA. The CDR3 spans 16 residues.

The chain is built from TRBV30 and TRBJ2-3, with 11 bases identical to TRBD2. CDR1 and CDR2 (germline): GTSNPN, SVGIG (reference sequence). V dropped 2 bases and J dropped 6; count of bases not matched to a gene: 4. This CDR3 is built from 14 residues. The CDR3 protein is CAWSISGRADTQYF. The DNA of the CDR3 is TGTGCCTGGAGTATTAGCGGGAGGGCGGATACGCAGTATTTT.

This sequence joins TRBV27 and TRBJ2-7; D is unclear. Trimming removed 3 bases at V and 6 bases at J, with 9 bases between. This CDR3 is 12 amino acids long. CDR1 is MNHEY, CDR2 SMNVEV, per germline (reference sequence). The chain's CDR3 is CASSLPGGEQYF. The CDR3 DNA reads TGTGCCAGCAGTTTGCCCGGCGGCGAGCAGTACTTC.

This chain connects TRBV30 to TRBJ1-1; TRBD1 aligns across 9 bases. After removal of 3 bases from V and 5 bases from J, the junction contained 10 bases not matched to a gene. Germline V gene lookup returns CDR1 GTSNPN and CDR2 SVGIG (reference sequence). The CDR3 loop spans 15 amino acids. CDR3 bases: TGTGCCTGGAGCTATATTAGACAGGGGGGAACTGAAGCTTTCTTT. This encodes CAWSYIRQGGTEAFF.

The V call is TRBV6-5, the J call TRBJ2-1, with 11 nucleotides matching TRBD1. CDR3 length: 14 residues. The ends lost 7 bases at V and 9 bases at J; junction bases unmatched: 8. Per germline, CDR1 MNHEY and CDR2 SVGAGI. The CDR3 loop reads CASTRTGGAGEQFF. The CDR3 DNA reads as TGTGCCAGCACGCGGACAGGGGGCGCGGGTGAGCAGTTCTTC.

The chain couples TRBV10-3 to TRBJ1-1, with D possibly TRBD1 on 6 matching bases. CDR1 is ENHRY and CDR2 is SYGVKD in the germline V gene. The length of the CDR3 is 12 residues. V lost 10 bases and J lost 1, with 10 bases in between. CDR3 in DNA: TGTGCCACCAGACAGGCGAACACTGAAGCTTTCTTT. Its translation: CATRQANTEAFF.

CDR3 nucleotide sequence: TGTGCCAGCCGTGCTCGGGGGAGGTATGGCTACACCTTC. It specifies CASRARGRYGYTF. V gene TRBV28 combines with J gene TRBJ1-2; perhaps TRBD1 as D (5 bases). CDR1 is MDHEN, CDR2 SYDVKM, per germline. This CDR3 contains 13 residues. V gave up 8 bases and J gave up 5 bases, with 15 bases separating them.

The CDR3 protein is CASSLVFGRGPGETQYF. Here the CDR3 DNA reads TGTGCCAGCAGCTTAGTGTTCGGCAGGGGGCCGGGAGAGACCCAGTACTTC. V usage is TRBV7-7 and J usage is TRBJ2-5; TRBD1 matches at 8 bases. This CDR3 comprises 17 residues. Germline assignment: CDR1 SSHAT and CDR2 FNYEAQ (reference sequence). V shed 1 base and J 4 bases; nucleotides not matched to a gene: 11.

The V call is TRBV9, the J call TRBJ2-2; a possible D gene is TRBD1 (6 bases). Germline lookup yields CDR1 SGDLS and CDR2 YYNGEE. There are 14 residues in the CDR3. V gave up 5 bases and J gave up 1 base, with 9 bases separating them. CDR3 nucleotide sequence: TGTGCCAGCAGGGACAGACAGAACACCGGGGAGCTGTTTTTT. Its protein is CASRDRQNTGELFF.

CDR3 region: CASSYSTGSYEQYF. In DNA, the CDR3 is TGTGCCAGCAGCTACTCGACAGGTTCCTACGAGCAGTACTTC. This chain links TRBV2 with TRBJ2-7; a possible D gene is TRBD1 (6 bases). V lost 6 bases, J lost 1 base, and 13 bases lay in between. The CDR3 sequence is 14 residues long. From germline, CDR1 is SNHLY and CDR2 FYNNEI. The variable domain in full, completed from reference TRBV2 and TRBJ2-7, reads EPEVTQTPSHQVTQMGQEVILRCVPISNHLYFYWYRQILGQKVEFLVSFYNNEISEKSEIFDDQFSVERPDGSNFTLKIRSTKLEDSAMYFCASSYSTGSYEQYFGPGTRLTVT.

In nucleotides, the CDR3 is TGTGCCAGCAGGCTATTCATCGACTCTGGAAACACCATATATTTT. Translated, it gives CASRLFIDSGNTIYF. This chain connects TRBV7-3 to TRBJ1-3; D not certain. The CDR3 is 15 amino acids. With 6 bases removed from V and 0 bases from J, the gap between germline ends came to 12 bases. In germline, CDR1 is SGHTA, CDR2 FQGTGA.